The rows below give T cell receptor beta chains drawn from one sample of a study of cytomegalovirus exposure and HLA in healthy donors. TCRdb keeps only in-frame clones here, not all; method: immunoSEQ multiplex PCR. The sample lists more than 150,000 clones; around 80% were seen once. The material sequenced was PBMCs. These receptors came from a woman aged 45-59 years in good health and CMV-seropositive. CDR3s include the opening cysteine and the closing phenylalanine or tryptophan. A D gene is named only where the DNA matches it firmly. Size is omitted from some rows. Given values are once, few, many or a class for expanded clones.

clone size	V gene	D gene	J gene	CDR3 protein	CDR3 DNA
.	TRBV7-2	TRBD1	TRBJ1-6	CASSLGLVGQGSYNSPLHF	TGTGCCAGCAGCTTAGGTCTGGTGGGACAGGGATCCTATAATTCACCCCTCCACTTT
.	TRBV19	TRBD1	TRBJ2-5	CASSSLSTGGGGTQYF	TGTGCCAGTAGTTCCTTATCTACAGGGGGCGGTGGGACCCAGTACTTC
once	TRBV7-2	TRBD2	TRBJ2-5	CASSLGTSGGVTQYF	TGTGCCAGCAGCCTCGGGACTAGCGGGGGAGTGACCCAGTACTTC
.	TRBV15	TRBD1	TRBJ1-1	CATSRRTGALDTEAFF	TGTGCCACCAGCCGCCGGACAGGGGCTCTCGACACTGAAGCTTTCTTT
.	TRBV19	TRBD1	TRBJ1-2	CASSPRDRVLGYTF	TGTGCCAGTAGTCCCCGGGACAGGGTTTTGGGCTACACCTTC
.	TRBV7-3	TRBD1	TRBJ1-2	CASSSLATGDDYGYTF	TGTGCCAGCAGCTCGCTAGCTACAGGGGACGACTATGGCTACACCTTC
.	TRBV6-7	TRBD1	TRBJ2-3	CARERQGMDTQYF	TGTGCCAGAGAAAGACAGGGTATGGATACGCAGTATTTT
.	TRBV7-2	.	TRBJ1-1	CASSFISYTEAFF	TGTGCCAGCAGCTTCATAAGCTACACTGAAGCTTTCTTT
few	TRBV4-3	.	TRBJ2-5	CASSQVRGGQETQYF	TGCGCCAGCAGCCAAGTTCGGGGAGGTCAAGAGACCCAGTACTTC
.	TRBV9	.	TRBJ2-7	CASSVSQGSEQYF	TGTGCCAGCAGCGTATCCCAGGGCAGCGAGCAGTACTTC
.	TRBV7-2	TRBD1	TRBJ2-7	CASSLDPQGRYEQYF	TGTGCCAGCAGCTTAGACCCACAGGGGCGGTACGAGCAGTACTTC
.	TRBV19	.	TRBJ2-4	CASHSGTRGNIQYF	TGTGCCAGTCACTCCGGGACAAGGGGTAACATTCAGTACTTC
.	TRBV7-2	.	TRBJ1-5	CASSLALDSQPQHF	TGTGCCAGCAGCTTAGCCCTCGACAGCCAGCCCCAGCATTTT
.	TRBV4-2	TRBD2	TRBJ2-5	CASTNSGGDNQETQYF	TGTGCCAGCACGAATAGCGGGGGCGATAACCAAGAGACCCAGTACTTC